The present TCR beta chain was sequenced within a study of radiation and T cells in renal cell carcinoma. Study-wide background: Nephrectomy followed 15 Gy stereotactic body radiation by 4 weeks. The study, taken as a whole, reports: Top tumor clonotypes rose in blood 2 weeks post-radiation, then contracted.

On this clone itself: Its target is unknown.

Germline CDR1 reads SGHTA; CDR2 reads FQGTGA. With 0 bases removed from V and 6 bases from J, the gap between germline ends came to 8 bases. The CDR3 runs 13 residues. Clones were sequenced by immunoSEQ multiplex PCR, and TCRdb holds only the in-frame ones, with some missing. The sample lists about 130,000 clones; around four fifths were seen once. Documented time point: blood 2 weeks post-SBRT. Treatment reported: 15 Gy SBRT to primary tumor, nephrectomy 4 weeks later. Radiation-treated patients gave blood at baseline, week 2 and week 4. The clonotype comes from a woman aged 55-69 years with renal cell carcinoma. This sequence joins TRBV7-3 and TRBJ1-1, with no clear D. Source: blood, taken from a patient whose treatment included radiotherapy and nephrectomy. The chain's CDR3 is CASSLTLSAEAFF. CDR3 nucleotides: TGTGCCAGCAGCTTAACGTTGTCTGCTGAAGCTTTCTTT. Based on the CDR3 plus reference TRBV7-3 and TRBJ1-1, the full variable domain is GAGVSQTPSNKVTEKGKYVELRCDPISGHTALYWYRQSLGQGPEFLIYFQGTGAADDSGLPNDRFFAVRPEGSVSTLKIQRTERGDSAVYLCASSLTLSAEAFFGQGTRLTVV.